This T cell receptor beta chain was captured by sequencing in a study of cytomegalovirus exposure and HLA in healthy donors. Turning to this clone: Its antigen is unknown.

A multiplex PCR was run with 60 Vbeta primers and 13 Jbeta primers. Some clones are missing from TCRdb's copy, which holds only in-frame ones; the method was immunoSEQ multiplex PCR. Among about 69,000 clones, about three quarters were seen once, and the ten largest hold 3% to 4%. Study-level findings and limits: In vitro data verified a few CMV-associated chains as specific for CMV antigens.

J lost 4 bases, V lost 3 bases, and 11 bases had no gene match. In germline, CDR1 is LNHDA, CDR2 SQIVND (reference sequence). This CDR3 is built from 17 residues. The V gene is TRBV19, the J gene TRBJ2-7, with 11 nucleotides matching TRBD1. Sequenced input: PBMCs. The sequence was obtained from a man younger than 35 in good health and CMV-seronegative. As DNA, the CDR3 is TGTGCCAGTAGTATCCGGGACAGGGGGTGTCGTTTGTACGAGCAGTACTTC. Translation: CASSIRDRGCRLYEQYF.